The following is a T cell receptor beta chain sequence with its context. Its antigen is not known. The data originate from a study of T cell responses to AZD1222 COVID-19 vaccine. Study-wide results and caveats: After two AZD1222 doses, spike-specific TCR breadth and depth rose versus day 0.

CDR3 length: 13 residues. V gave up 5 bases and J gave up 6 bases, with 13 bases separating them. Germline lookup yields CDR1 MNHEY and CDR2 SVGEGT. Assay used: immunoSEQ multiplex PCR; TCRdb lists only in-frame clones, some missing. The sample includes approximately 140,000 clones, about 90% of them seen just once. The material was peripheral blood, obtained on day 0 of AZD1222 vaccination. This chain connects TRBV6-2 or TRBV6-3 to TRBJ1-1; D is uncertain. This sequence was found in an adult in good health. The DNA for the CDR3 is TGTGCCAGCAGTCCGGGTTTCGGACCTGAAGCTTTCTTT. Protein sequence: CASSPGFGPEAFF.